These T cell receptor beta chains were read from a single sample in a study of beta chain features in type 1 diabetes. Libraries were prepared by immunoSEQ multiplex PCR; TCRdb keeps only in-frame clonotypes and omits some of them. This table holds 25,000 to 30,000 clones, roughly three fifths found once. Sequenced: Tregs from blood. The receptors shown here come from a woman between 18 and 30 years old with type 1 diabetes. The CDR3 runs from the conserved cysteine through the conserved F or W.

j_call v_call cdr3_aa
TRBJ2-2 TRBV5-1 CASSPMEGGELFF
TRBJ1-1 TRBV2 CASRWALNTEAFF
TRBJ2-4 TRBV28 CASSTFRTGEAKNIQYF
TRBJ2-7 TRBV6-5 CASSTPGGGVYEQYF
TRBJ1-2 TRBV10-2 CASSAGTGVGYTF
TRBJ2-5 TRBV29-1 CSVLGASGRARETQYF
TRBJ1-2 TRBV19 CASRRPSSPSYYGYTF
TRBJ2-5 TRBV29-1 CSVRHSQETQYF
TRBJ1-5 TRBV6-1 CASSWDSRVQPQHF
TRBJ1-2 TRBV19 CASTFGQGTYGYTF
TRBJ2-7 TRBV27 CASSLFAGGSEQYF
TRBJ1-2 TRBV7-2 CASSRGQLQLANYGYTF
TRBJ2-7 TRBV7-3 CASSLGGQYEQYF
TRBJ2-6 TRBV29-1 CSVDSSGANVLTF
TRBJ1-2 TRBV4-1 CASSQDPGTPRIRGYTF
TRBJ2-1 TRBV6-1 CASTSGSSSNEQFF
TRBJ2-5 TRBV2 CASSLGLAGVETQYF
TRBJ2-6 TRBV5-1 CASSPGNAGSSGANVLTF
TRBJ2-5 TRBV27 CASSLGAQETQYF
TRBJ2-1 TRBV5-5 CASSFKAGGQTTRNEQFF
TRBJ1-2 TRBV30 CAWRWTSNYGYTF
TRBJ2-5 TRBV28 CASSPGQGTITTQYF
TRBJ2-1 TRBV7-3 CASSLDSGLYNEQFF
TRBJ2-1 TRBV6-1 CASSENLAGGSRSWFF
TRBJ1-5 TRBV15 CATSRARRQGDYQPQHF
TRBJ2-1 TRBV7-9 CASSLRGTGKNEQFF
TRBJ2-5 TRBV28 CASSRAGLAGPGETQYF
TRBJ2-3 TRBV27 CASSLRQFSMAGGTDTQYF
TRBJ2-6 TRBV27 CATSGGVASGANVLTF
TRBJ1-4 TRBV2 CASSGNRGGNEKLFF
TRBJ2-5 TRBV7-2 CASSPTYPTSGRETQYF
TRBJ2-3 TRBV28 CASSSPFGGGTDTQYF
. TRBV2 CASTGFYEQYF
TRBJ2-5 TRBV11-2 CASSEATGGGGRETQYF
TRBJ2-7 TRBV7-2 CASSLQTDLYEQYF
TRBJ1-2 TRBV7-2 CASSLHGAGGNYGYTF
TRBJ2-1 TRBV19 CASSMVTTSGYNEQFF
TRBJ2-7 TRBV19 CASSHLGGYEQYF
TRBJ1-1 TRBV18 CASSPPSDSLSEAFF
TRBJ1-2 TRBV6-1 CASSEIYRGLNYGYTF
TRBJ2-7 TRBV30 CAWSVGGNYEQYF
TRBJ2-3 TRBV7-9 CASSSLRTSGTDTQYF
TRBJ2-6 TRBV4-3 CASSHVITSGANVLTF
TRBJ2-6 TRBV6-5 CASRGSSSGATVLTF
TRBJ1-1 TRBV30 CAWSVPGQGAGEAFF
TRBJ1-1 TRBV29-1 CSVDGPAGRAEAFF
TRBJ2-1 TRBV7-2 CASSLGSQGSYNEQFF
TRBJ2-5 TRBV29-1 CSVGQGARETQYF
TRBJ1-2 TRBV7-9 CASSLVNLGDGYTF
TRBJ2-7 TRBV7-2 CASSLMYSGGGILYEQYF
TRBJ2-1 TRBV11-2 CASSFKGLAGGGEQFF
TRBJ2-2 TRBV30 CAWSMMRPGELFF
TRBJ2-1 TRBV7-2 CASSGSGSSYNEQFF